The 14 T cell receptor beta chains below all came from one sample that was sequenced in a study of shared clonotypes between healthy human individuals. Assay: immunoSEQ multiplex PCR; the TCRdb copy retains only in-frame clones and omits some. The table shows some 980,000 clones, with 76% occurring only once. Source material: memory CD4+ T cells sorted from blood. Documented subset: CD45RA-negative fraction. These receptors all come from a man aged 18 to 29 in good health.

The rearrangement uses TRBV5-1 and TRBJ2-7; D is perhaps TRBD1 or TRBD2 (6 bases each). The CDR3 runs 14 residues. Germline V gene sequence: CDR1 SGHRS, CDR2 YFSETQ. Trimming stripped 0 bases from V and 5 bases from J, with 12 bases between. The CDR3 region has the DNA TGCGCCAGCAGCTTGGCGGGGGCGGAGAACGAGCAGTACTTC. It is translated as CASSLAGAENEQYF.

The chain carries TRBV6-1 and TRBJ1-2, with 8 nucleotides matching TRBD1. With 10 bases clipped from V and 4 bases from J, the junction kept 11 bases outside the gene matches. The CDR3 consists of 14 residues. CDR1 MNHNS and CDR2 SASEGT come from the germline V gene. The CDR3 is CATWTGKDVYGYTF. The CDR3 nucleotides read TGTGCCACCTGGACAGGGAAGGATGTCTATGGCTACACCTTC.

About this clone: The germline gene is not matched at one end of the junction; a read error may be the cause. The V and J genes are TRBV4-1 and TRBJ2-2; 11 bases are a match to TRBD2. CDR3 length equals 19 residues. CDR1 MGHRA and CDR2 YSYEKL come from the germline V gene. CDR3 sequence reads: CASSKDSGGTSGNTGELFF. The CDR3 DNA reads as TGCGCCAGCAGCAAAGATTCGGGGGGGACTAGCGGAAACACCGGGGAGCTGTTTTTT.

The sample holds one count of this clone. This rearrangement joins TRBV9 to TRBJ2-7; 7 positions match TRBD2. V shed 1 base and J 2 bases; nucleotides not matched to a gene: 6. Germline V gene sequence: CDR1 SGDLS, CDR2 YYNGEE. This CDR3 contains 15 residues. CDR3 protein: CASSVLRGGPYEQYF. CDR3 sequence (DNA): TGTGCCAGCAGCGTATTAAGGGGAGGGCCCTACGAGCAGTACTTC.

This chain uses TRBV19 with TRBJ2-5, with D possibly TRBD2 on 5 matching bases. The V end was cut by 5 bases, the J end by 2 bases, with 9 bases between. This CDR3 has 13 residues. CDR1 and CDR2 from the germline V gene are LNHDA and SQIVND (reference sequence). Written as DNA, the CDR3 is TGTGCCAGTAGTGTCGGGGTTCAAGAGACCCAGTACTTC. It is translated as CASSVGVQETQYF.

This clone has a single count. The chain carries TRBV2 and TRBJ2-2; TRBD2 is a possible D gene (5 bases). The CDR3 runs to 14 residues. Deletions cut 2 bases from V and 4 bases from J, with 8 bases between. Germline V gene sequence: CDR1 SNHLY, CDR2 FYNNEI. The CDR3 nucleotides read TGTGCCAGCAGTGAATTGGGGAGCACCGGGGAGCTGTTTTTT. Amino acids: CASSELGSTGELFF.

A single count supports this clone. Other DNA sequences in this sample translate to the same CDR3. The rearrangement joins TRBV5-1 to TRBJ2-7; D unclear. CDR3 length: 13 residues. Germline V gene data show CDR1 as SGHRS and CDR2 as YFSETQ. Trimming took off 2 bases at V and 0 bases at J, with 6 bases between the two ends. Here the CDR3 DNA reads TGCGCCAGCAGCTTCGACCGCTCCTACGAGCAGTACTTC. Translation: CASSFDRSYEQYF. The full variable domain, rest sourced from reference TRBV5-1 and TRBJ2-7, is KAGVTQTPRYLIKTRGQQVTLSCSPISGHRSVSWYQQTPGQGLQFLFEYFSETQRNKGNFPGRFSGRQFSNSRSEMNVSTLELGDSALYLCASSFDRSYEQYFGPGTRLTVT.

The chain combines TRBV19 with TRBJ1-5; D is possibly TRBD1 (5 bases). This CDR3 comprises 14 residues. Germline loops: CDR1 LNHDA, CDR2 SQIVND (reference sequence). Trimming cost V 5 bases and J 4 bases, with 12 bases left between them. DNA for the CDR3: TGTGCCAGTAGTGTATTACAGGCTAATCAGCCCCAGCATTTT. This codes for CASSVLQANQPQHF.

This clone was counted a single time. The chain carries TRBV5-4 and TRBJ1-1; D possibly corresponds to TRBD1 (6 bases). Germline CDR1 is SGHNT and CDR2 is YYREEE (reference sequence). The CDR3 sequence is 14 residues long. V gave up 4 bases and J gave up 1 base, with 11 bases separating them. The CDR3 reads CASSKSQGNTEAFF. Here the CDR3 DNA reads TGTGCCAGCAGCAAGTCACAGGGGAACACTGAAGCTTTCTTT.

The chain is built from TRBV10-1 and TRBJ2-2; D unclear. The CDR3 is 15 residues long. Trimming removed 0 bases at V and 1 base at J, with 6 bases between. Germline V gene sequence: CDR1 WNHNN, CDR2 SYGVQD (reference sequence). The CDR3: CASSESRRNTGELFF. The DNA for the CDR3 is TGCGCCAGCAGTGAGTCGAGGAGGAACACCGGGGAGCTGTTTTTT.

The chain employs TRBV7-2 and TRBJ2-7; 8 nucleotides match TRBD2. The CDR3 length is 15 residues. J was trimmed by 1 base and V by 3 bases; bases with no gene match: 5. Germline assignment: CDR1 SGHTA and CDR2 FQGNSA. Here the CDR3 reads CASSLSTSGSYEQYF. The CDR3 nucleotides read TGTGCCAGCAGCTTGAGCACTAGCGGATCCTACGAGCAGTACTTC.

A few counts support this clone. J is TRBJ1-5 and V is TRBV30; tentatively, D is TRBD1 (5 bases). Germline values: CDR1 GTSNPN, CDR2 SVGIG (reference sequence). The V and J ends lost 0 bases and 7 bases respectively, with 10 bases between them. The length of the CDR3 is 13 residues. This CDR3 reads CAWSVQAGQPQHF. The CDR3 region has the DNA TGTGCCTGGAGTGTACAGGCCGGACAGCCCCAGCATTTT.

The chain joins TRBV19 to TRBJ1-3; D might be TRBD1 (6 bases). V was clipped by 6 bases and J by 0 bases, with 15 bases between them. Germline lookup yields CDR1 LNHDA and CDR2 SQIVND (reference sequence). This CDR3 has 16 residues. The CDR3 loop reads CASRETGTPSGNTIYF. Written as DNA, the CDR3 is TGTGCCAGTAGAGAGACCGGGACACCCTCTGGAAACACCATATATTTT.

The CDR3 region is CASSTGQTGERGEQYF. In nucleotides, the CDR3 is TGCGCCAGCAGCACTGGCCAGACAGGGGAGCGGGGCGAGCAGTACTTC. The rearrangement uses TRBV4-3 and TRBJ2-7, with a tentative D call TRBD1 (8 bases). The CDR3 length is 16 residues. The V gene lost 5 bases and the J gene lost 6 bases, with 23 bases spanning the gap. Germline V CDR1 and CDR2: LGHNA, YSLEER.